This T cell receptor (beta chain) is from a study of blood T cell repertoires in COVID-19 (dated by TCRdb to the early 2020s). Context from the whole study: Collaborator samples came from the United States, Italy and Spain and covered acute and convalescent phases of COVID-19. Where HLA class I and class II types were available, the types were taken from metadata supplied by the sample provider, not from assay-based typing. A freely available public database, intended as a resource for researchers studying the immune response to SARS-CoV-2, is where the repertoires were released. The sample metadata nearly always contained a de-identified subject ID, COVID-19 status, age in years and sex. Samples came from the ongoing ImmuneRACE study (first 160 participants) plus 1,254 subjects from 6 global collaborators. The material from the prospective study consisted of cDNA or gDNA derived from T cells, B-cell-depleted T cells, or PBMCs. The dataset comprised deeply sampled blood TCRbeta repertoires from subjects exposed to, actively infected with, or recovered from COVID-19. Overall results and qualifications from the work: How much clinical and demographic metadata was included differed by source and by participant, and the metadata was provided uncurated.

The CDR3 covers 14 residues, taking in both the cysteine and the phenylalanine. Left in the record is the CDR3 DNA by itself, 42 bases read in frame from the first base. CDR1 and CDR2 are read off the germline V gene (reference sequence) as GTSNPN and SVGIG. A distance of 11 bases separates the germline ends of V and J, which lose 8 bases and 0 bases respectively. Participants in the prospective study were aged about 18 to 89 years, lived in 20 to 30 United States geographic areas, and enrolled through a virtual design. In the prospective study, cohorts were assigned on the basis of participant-reported clinical history obtained from a screening survey and a study questionnaire. For ImmuneRACE Cohort 3, a participant was defined as recovered based on two consecutive negative NP/OP PCR tests, clearance by a healthcare professional, or resolution of symptoms. In the prospective study, mobile phlebotomists collected whole blood, serum and a nasopharyngeal or oropharyngeal swab from each participant. Additional blood draws and questionnaires over an approximately two-month period could optionally be provided by prospective study participants. Blood samples from the prospective study were shipped frozen or at room temperature prior to DNA extraction.

TCRbeta CDR3 regions were amplified from genomic DNA using the immunoSEQ Assay, a bias-controlled multiplex PCR. As for the original processing: Nucleated cell counts per sample were estimated from amplification of reference gene primers within the assay. To quantify the absolute abundance of each unique TCRbeta CDR3 rearrangement, sequence reads were collapsed and filtered. For each sample, productive Simpson clonality was calculated as the square root of Simpson's diversity index over productive rearrangements. TCRdb's version of the immuneACCESS table is confined to in-frame rearrangements and falls short of the full clone set. An unresolved V gene accounts for under half of the shortfall where checked; the remainder is of unknown origin. D and trimming were read from the DNA, whereas the V and J calls and clone size are those reported in that table. The sample has a few hundred thousand clones on record, around 87% of them singletons. The ten largest clones take up 1.3% of the sample.

With respect to this clone: The antigen it recognizes is unknown. Base-call qualities are not available, and no considerably larger clone is one nucleotide away.

Input material: PBMCs or T cells enriched from blood (not recorded which). The TCR was taken from a man between 25 and 39 years old who had recovered from COVID-19. The chain joins TRBV30 to TRBJ2-6, with the D gene call left open. The CDR3 sequence is CAGQKSSGANVLTF. At the DNA level, the sequence is TGTGCCGGGCAAAAGAGCTCTGGGGCCAACGTCCTGACTTTC.